These T cell receptor beta chains were read from a single sample in a study of graft-versus-host responses after intestinal transplantation. Repertoires were generated with immunoSEQ multiplex PCR, while TCRdb's copy carries only in-frame clones and drops some. The sample has 84,000 or so clones, roughly 90% seen once. These receptors have no identified antigens. The material was unstimulated CD4+ T cells sorted from spleen or lymph node cells, obtained before intestinal transplant. The receptors come from a human donor who received an intestinal transplant. The CDR3 runs from the conserved cysteine through the conserved F or W. D genes are given only for firm matches. Not all rows give a size; the values are once, few, many and, for expanded clones, a class.

CDR3	DNA	D	V	size	J
CASSLRTGSSYNEQFF	TGTGCCAGCAGCTTACGGACAGGGAGCTCCTACAATGAGCAGTTCTTC	TRBD1	TRBV7-3	once	TRBJ2-1
CASSYFSQSNYGYTF	TGTGCCAGCAGTTACTTTAGCCAGTCTAACTATGGCTACACCTTC	-	TRBV6-6	-	TRBJ1-2
CASSRLGVRGFTGGPSNQPQHF	TGTGCCAGTAGCCGATTGGGGGTTCGGGGGTTCACAGGGGGCCCCAGCAATCAGCCCCAGCATTTT	TRBD1	TRBV19	few	TRBJ1-5
CSVGLGGRTGELFF	TGCAGCGTTGGATTGGGAGGGCGGACCGGGGAGCTGTTTTTT	TRBD2	TRBV29-1	-	TRBJ2-2
CASSLTGGRETQYF	TGTGCCAGCAGTCTAACAGGGGGCCGGGAGACCCAGTACTTC	TRBD1	TRBV28	-	TRBJ2-5
CASSYSGGRTEAFF	TGTGCCAGCAGTTACTCGGGGGGACGGACTGAAGCTTTCTTT	-	TRBV6-6	-	TRBJ1-1
CASSSGDYNEQFF	TGTGCCAGCTCATCCGGGGATTACAATGAGCAGTTCTTC	-	TRBV18	-	TRBJ2-1
CASSATSGPYEQYF	TGTGCCAGCAGCGCCACTAGCGGGCCCTACGAGCAGTACTTC	TRBD2	TRBV9	-	TRBJ2-7
CASSVGGNSGRGEQFF	TGTGCCAGCAGCGTAGGGGGGAATAGCGGGAGGGGTGAGCAGTTCTTC	TRBD2	TRBV9	-	TRBJ2-1
CASSFEVVVSYNEQFF	TGTGCCAGCAGTTTTGAGGTCGTAGTATCCTACAATGAGCAGTTCTTC	-	TRBV28	-	TRBJ2-1
CASLQGGVVNSPLHF	TGTGCCAGCCTCCAGGGGGGAGTGGTTAATTCACCCCTCCACTTT	TRBD1	TRBV28	-	TRBJ1-6
CASRLAVTSGNEQFF	TGCGCCAGCAGGTTAGCGGTAACCTCGGGGAATGAGCAGTTCTTC	-	TRBV5-1	-	TRBJ2-1
CASREGDRGRFYGYTF	TGTGCCAGCAGGGAGGGGGACAGGGGGCGATTCTATGGCTACACCTTC	TRBD1	TRBV2	-	TRBJ1-2
CASSTGETQYF	TGTGCCAGCAGCACTGGGGAGACCCAGTACTTC	-	TRBV9	-	TRBJ2-5
CASSPWRDTQYF	TGTGCCAGCAGCCCCTGGCGGGATACGCAGTATTTT	-	TRBV13	once	TRBJ2-3
CASSSQGGLAGVGETQYF	TGCGCCAGCAGCTCCCAGGGGGGACTAGCGGGAGTCGGGGAGACCCAGTACTTC	TRBD2	TRBV5-1	once	TRBJ2-5
CASSLLPGRAYEQYF	TGTGCCAGCAGTTTGCTACCGGGACGAGCCTACGAGCAGTACTTC	-	TRBV28	few	TRBJ2-7
CASSEPGAGNTIYF	TGCGCCAGCAGTGAGCCAGGAGCGGGAAACACCATATATTTT	-	TRBV10-1	-	TRBJ1-3
CASHTDGTYEQYF	TGTGCCAGCCACACGGACGGAACCTACGAGCAGTACTTC	-	TRBV6-5	-	TRBJ2-7
CASSKKLRMNTEAFF	TGTGCCAGCAGTAAAAAATTACGAATGAACACTGAAGCTTTCTTT	-	TRBV6-5	-	TRBJ1-1
CASRRASTDTQYF	TGTGCCAGCAGACGGGCTTCCACAGATACGCAGTATTTT	-	TRBV6-6	-	TRBJ2-3
CASGRDREHNEQFF	TGCGCCAGTGGCCGGGACAGGGAACACAATGAGCAGTTCTTC	TRBD1	TRBV5-1	-	TRBJ2-1
CASSYSTSQSSYEQYF	TGTGCCAGCAGTTACTCTACCTCACAGAGCTCCTACGAGCAGTACTTC	-	TRBV6-5	-	TRBJ2-7
CASSADRSSYNEQFF	TGCGCCAGCAGCGCCGACAGGAGCTCCTACAATGAGCAGTTCTTC	-	TRBV5-1	-	TRBJ2-1
CASSIRGRGFNTEAFF	TGTGCCAGTAGTATACGGGGGCGCGGGTTTAACACTGAAGCTTTCTTT	-	TRBV19	-	TRBJ1-1
CAWSTGNTIYF	TGTGCCTGGAGCACTGGAAACACCATATATTTT	-	TRBV30	once	TRBJ1-3
CASSPLAGGEQETQYF	TGTGCCAGCAGTCCACTAGCGGGAGGAGAACAAGAGACCCAGTACTTC	TRBD2	TRBV14	-	TRBJ2-5
CASRGGAYEQYF	TGTGCCAGCCGCGGAGGGGCCTACGAGCAGTACTTC	-	TRBV7-8	-	TRBJ2-7
CASSPQFSGASYNEQFF	TGTGCCAGCTCACCACAGTTTAGCGGCGCCTCCTACAATGAGCAGTTCTTC	-	TRBV18	-	TRBJ2-1
CASSPLKGQGANTIYF	TGTGCCAGCAGCCCCTTAAAGGGACAGGGGGCAAACACCATATATTTT	TRBD1	TRBV4-2	once	TRBJ1-3
CASSEGETSGRAAYEQYF	TGTGCCAGCAGTGAAGGGGAGACTAGCGGGAGGGCGGCCTACGAGCAGTACTTC	TRBD2	TRBV6-1	-	TRBJ2-7
CASSWDLRGSQETQYF	TGCGCCAGCAGCTGGGACCTTCGAGGGTCCCAAGAGACCCAGTACTTC	-	TRBV5-1	few	TRBJ2-5
CASRDSGTGGSEQYF	TGTGCCAGCAGGGACTCCGGGACAGGGGGTAGCGAGCAGTACTTC	TRBD1	TRBV7-9	-	TRBJ2-7
CASSHETRDRVVNSPLHF	TGCGCCAGCAGCCATGAAACCCGGGACAGGGTGGTTAATTCACCCCTCCACTTT	TRBD1	TRBV4-1	-	TRBJ1-6
CASSDKEGYYEQYF	TGTGCCAGCTCAGACAAGGAAGGCTACTACGAGCAGTACTTC	-	TRBV18	-	TRBJ2-7
CASSQTGTNSPLHF	TGTGCCAGCAGCCAGACAGGGACAAATTCACCCCTCCACTTT	TRBD1	TRBV7-2	-	TRBJ1-6
CASSLPNIAGAYNEQFF	TGTGCCAGCAGCTTACCGAATATAGCGGGAGCTTACAATGAGCAGTTCTTC	TRBD2	TRBV11-3	-	TRBJ2-1
CASSEWLAGAAGELFF	TGTGCCAGCAGTGAATGGCTAGCGGGAGCGGCCGGGGAGCTGTTTTTT	TRBD2	TRBV6-1	-	TRBJ2-2
CASSPWGESWSTDTQYF	TGTGCCAGTAGCCCCTGGGGTGAGAGTTGGAGCACAGATACGCAGTATTTT	-	TRBV19	-	TRBJ2-3
CASGPDRAYEQYF	TGTGCCAGCGGCCCGGACAGGGCCTACGAGCAGTACTTC	TRBD1	TRBV27	-	TRBJ2-7
CASTEWASGRNEQFF	TGTGCCAGCACCGAGTGGGCTAGCGGTAGGAATGAGCAGTTCTTC	TRBD2	TRBV27	-	TRBJ2-1
CASSTSGRANEQFF	TGTGCCAGCAGCACTAGCGGGAGGGCCAATGAGCAGTTCTTC	TRBD2	TRBV7-3	once	TRBJ2-1
CSVALQSPLSGRSYEQYF	TGCAGCGTTGCCCTACAAAGCCCCCTTAGCGGGAGGTCCTACGAGCAGTACTTC	TRBD2	TRBV29-1	-	TRBJ2-7
CASSLTETANEQFF	TGTGCCAGCAGCTTGACGGAAACAGCCAATGAGCAGTTCTTC	-	TRBV7-9	-	TRBJ2-1
CASSQGRRNQPQHF	TGTGCCAGCAGCCAGGGACGGCGCAATCAGCCCCAGCATTTT	-	TRBV2	-	TRBJ1-5
CASSLNRGYEQYF	TGTGCCAGCAGCTTAAACAGGGGATACGAGCAGTACTTC	TRBD1	TRBV7-9	-	TRBJ2-7
CASSAHYNQPQHF	TGTGCCAGCAGTGCTCATTACAATCAGCCCCAGCATTTT	-	TRBV6-1	-	TRBJ1-5
CASSLSGVRGARGEKLFF	TGTGCCAGCAGTTTATCGGGAGTTAGGGGGGCGAGAGGGGAAAAACTGTTTTTT	-	TRBV27	-	TRBJ1-4
CASQNYRESTEAFF	TGTGCCAGCCAGAACTACAGGGAAAGCACTGAAGCTTTCTTT	-	TRBV27	-	TRBJ1-1
CASSPGYDYGYTF	TGCGCCAGCAGCCCAGGGTACGACTATGGCTACACCTTC	-	TRBV5-1	-	TRBJ1-2
CSALKETQYF	TGCAGTGCTCTAAAAGAGACCCAGTACTTC	-	TRBV20-1	-	TRBJ2-5
CASSPRQANTEAFF	TGTGCCAGTAGTCCACGACAGGCTAACACTGAAGCTTTCTTT	-	TRBV19	-	TRBJ1-1
CASSGKNYGYTF	TGTGCCAGCAGCGGAAAGAACTATGGCTACACCTTC	-	TRBV6-5	-	TRBJ1-2
CASSRREGGRPETQYF	TGTGCCAGTAGCCGGCGGGAGGGAGGGCGTCCAGAGACCCAGTACTTC	TRBD2	TRBV19	-	TRBJ2-5
CASNLAGGNTEAFF	TGTGCCAGCAACCTCGCCGGAGGGAACACTGAAGCTTTCTTT	-	TRBV19	-	TRBJ1-1